One and the same sample provided the 30 T cell receptor beta chains below, sequenced in a study of T cells in Graves' hyperthyroidism and ophthalmopathy (dated by TCRdb to the late 2010s). The library relied on multiplex PCR. The instrument given in TCRdb is Illumina HiSeq 2000. Amplification of TCR beta CDR3 regions was carried out from RNA transcripts. A first-round RT-PCR of the TCR CDR3 used the HTBI primer set with the Qiagen OneStep RT-PCR kit. Clones were called with MiXCR by TCRdb after fastp trimmed the public reads at Q25, and only in-frame beta chains were retained. Under each unique CDR3 protein, matching rows form one entry showing the most common genes and DNA. The sample table lists around 570,000 distinct CDR3 sequences, roughly 21% of them with a count of one. The biggest ten clones account for roughly 47% of the sample. Input material: blood. The source is a man aged 40-55 years with Graves' ophthalmopathy.

This chain links TRBV20-1 with TRBJ2-3, with 12 positions matching TRBD2. The CDR3 runs to 15 residues. The germline CDR1 and CDR2 sequences are DFQATT and SNEGSKA (reference sequence). V was clipped by 3 bases and J by 1 base; unmatched bases: 2. The CDR3 DNA reads as TGCAGTGCTAGGACTAGCGGGAGAGGCACAGATACGCAGTATTTT. Translation gives CSARTSGRGTDTQYF.

V and J are TRBV11-3 and TRBJ2-7; D remains ambiguous. V lost 7 bases to trimming and J lost 2 bases, with 12 bases between them. CDR1 is SGHNT and CDR2 is YENEEA in the germline V gene. The CDR3 has 13 amino acids. The CDR3 loop is CASTTWAAYEQYF. CDR3 DNA: TGTGCCAGCACAACGTGGGCCGCCTACGAGCAGTACTTC.

The V gene is TRBV5-1, the J gene TRBJ1-1; D remains unclear. CDR1 and CDR2 from the germline V gene are SGHRS and YFSETQ. CDR3 length equals 14 residues. Trimming left V 0 bases short and J 2 bases short, with 8 bases between. CDR3 loop: CASSLDSTNTEAFF. The CDR3 DNA is TGCGCCAGCAGCTTGGACAGCACCAACACTGAAGCTTTCTTT.

The chain has TRBV5-8 and TRBJ2-7; 9 positions agree with TRBD1. The CDR3 has 14 residues. Germline CDR1 reads SGHTS; CDR2 reads YDEGEE. After removal of 3 bases from V and 5 bases from J, the junction contained 6 bases not matched to a gene. The CDR3 reads CASSWGQGVNEQYF. The CDR3 coding sequence is TGTGCCAGCAGCTGGGGACAGGGAGTGAACGAGCAGTACTTC.

V usage is TRBV19 and J usage is TRBJ2-1; D assignment may be TRBD1 or TRBD2 (6 bases each). The V end was cut by 3 bases, the J end by 8 bases, with 14 bases between. The CDR3 is 14 residues long. The germline gives CDR1 LNHDA, CDR2 SQIVND (reference sequence). CDR3 DNA: TGTGCCAGTAGTATGGTAGGGGGGTATGATGAGCAGTTCTTC. Its translation: CASSMVGGYDEQFF.

This clonotype was seen at least ten times. The chain combines TRBV11-2 with TRBJ2-7; tentatively, D is TRBD1 or TRBD2 (5 bases each). The CDR3 sequence is 14 residues long. Germline CDR1 reads SGHAT; CDR2 reads FQNNGV. V lost 2 bases and J 5 bases, leaving 13 bases between the germline ends. The CDR3 DNA is TGTGCCAGCAGCTTACGAGGGACCGGTAACGAGCAGTACTTC. It is translated as CASSLRGTGNEQYF.

This rearrangement joins TRBV28 to TRBJ1-1; TRBD1 matches at 9 bases. In germline, CDR1 is MDHEN, CDR2 SYDVKM. With 4 bases clipped from V and 2 bases from J, the junction kept 8 bases outside the gene matches. The CDR3 is 16 amino acids. The CDR3 nucleotides are TGTGCCAGCAGTTCAGGGACAGGGAGGGATAACACTGAAGCTTTCTTT. Translating gives CASSSGTGRDNTEAFF.

This clonotype has only a few counts. CDR3 sequence reads: CASSFGTSGLYEQYF. The CDR3 coding sequence is TGTGCCAGCAGCTTTGGGACTAGCGGACTCTACGAGCAGTACTTC. The V and J genes are TRBV7-2 and TRBJ2-7, with 11 bases fitting TRBD2. Germline CDR1 is SGHTA and CDR2 is FQGNSA. This CDR3 is built from 15 residues. With 3 bases clipped from V and 3 bases from J, the junction kept 4 bases outside the gene matches.

The chain is built from TRBV6-1 and TRBJ1-1, with D maybe TRBD1 (5 bases). The CDR3 loop spans 14 amino acids. V dropped 3 bases and J dropped 6 bases, with 14 bases sitting between them. Germline assignment: CDR1 MNHNS and CDR2 SASEGT. The CDR3 sequence: CASSDRVLIPEAFF. The CDR3 DNA sequence: TGTGCCAGCAGTGACAGGGTTCTGATCCCTGAAGCTTTCTTT.

Here the CDR3 DNA reads TGTGCCAGCAGCAACCGGGACTTCCTAGCCAAAAACATTCAGTACTTC. It codes for CASSNRDFLAKNIQYF. The V gene is TRBV5-4, the J gene TRBJ2-4; possible D gene TRBD2, 6 bases. Germline-derived CDR1 and CDR2 are SGHNT and YYREEE (reference sequence). There are 16 residues in the CDR3. V gave up 4 bases and J gave up 0 bases, with 14 bases separating them.

This clonotype appeared a few times. V and J are TRBV7-3 and TRBJ2-4, with D perhaps matching TRBD2 (6 bases). The CDR3 sequence is 13 residues long. From germline, CDR1 is SGHTA and CDR2 FQGTGA. Trimming stripped 5 bases from V and 9 bases from J, with 14 bases between. The CDR3 spells CASSQGLSGIQYF. The CDR3 coding sequence is TGTGCCAGCAGCCAGGGACTTTCAGGCATTCAGTACTTC.

This clonotype was counted ten times or more. The CDR3 reads CSALPGTEREAFF. CDR3 nucleotides: TGCAGTGCGTTACCCGGGACAGAACGTGAAGCTTTCTTT. This chain links TRBV20-1 with TRBJ1-1; 7 nucleotides match TRBD1. This CDR3 is 13 amino acids long. From germline, CDR1 is DFQATT and CDR2 SNEGSKA (reference sequence). With V trimmed by 6 bases and J by 7 bases, 11 bases remained unmatched.

Details on this clonotype: The junction differs from germline at one of its ends, possibly a read error. The chain uses TRBV20-1 and TRBJ2-5, with D hard to call. The germline V gene encodes CDR1 DFQATT and CDR2 SNEGSKA (reference sequence). The CDR3 is 15 residues long. The CDR3 DNA follows: TGCAGTGCTAGAGATCTGAAAGGGCCCCAAGAGACCCAGTGCTTC. This encodes CSARDLKGPQETQCF.

J is TRBJ1-5 and V is TRBV20-1; D is unclear. V was clipped by 6 bases and J by 3 bases, with 12 bases between them. The CDR3 totals 13 residues. Germline V CDR1 and CDR2: DFQATT, SNEGSKA (reference sequence). The CDR3 nucleotides are TGCAGTGCCCCCGACATTTCCAATCAGCCCCAGCATTTT. Protein sequence: CSAPDISNQPQHF.

The V call is TRBV2, the J call TRBJ1-4; 12 bases are a match to TRBD1. The CDR3 has 14 residues. Germline CDR1 is SNHLY and CDR2 is FYNNEI. V gave up 6 bases and J gave up 8 bases; unmatched junction bases: 4. CDR3 DNA: TGTGCCAGCAGATGGGACAGGGGGCGAGAAAAACTGTTTTTT. Translating gives CASRWDRGREKLFF. Combining the CDR3 with reference TRBV2 and TRBJ1-4 gives the whole variable domain EPEVTQTPSHQVTQMGQEVILRCVPISNHLYFYWYRQILGQKVEFLVSFYNNEISEKSEIFDDQFSVERPDGSNFTLKIRSTKLEDSAMYFCASRWDRGREKLFFGSGTQLSVL.

This chain joins TRBV6-1 and TRBJ1-1; 7 bases fit TRBD1. The CDR3 extends over 16 amino acids. Germline V gene lookup returns CDR1 MNHNS and CDR2 SASEGT. V was clipped by 6 bases and J by 11 bases; unmatched bases: 21. The CDR3 is CASRTQNRDRLFLAFF. In DNA, the CDR3 is TGTGCCAGCAGAACTCAGAACCGGGACAGACTCTTCTTGGCTTTCTTT.

The gene calls are TRBV7-2 and TRBJ2-1, with D hard to call. The V and J ends lost 1 base and 6 bases respectively, with 10 bases between them. This CDR3 spans 14 amino acids. The germline V gene encodes CDR1 SGHTA and CDR2 FQGNSA. The CDR3 coding sequence is TGTGCCAGCAGCTTAGATGCAGGCGGCAATGAGCAGTTCTTC. The encoded protein is CASSLDAGGNEQFF.

This chain links TRBV29-1 with TRBJ2-7; 11 positions agree with TRBD2. The V gene's germline CDR1 is SQVTM and CDR2 ANQGSEA. Trimming at V came to 3 bases and at J to 5 bases, leaving 9 bases not matched to a gene. The CDR3 length is 15 residues. This CDR3 is CSVERVAGGENEQYF. CDR3 DNA sequence: TGCAGCGTTGAGAGGGTAGCGGGAGGGGAAAACGAGCAGTACTTC.

The sample holds a few counts of this clonotype. This rearrangement joins TRBV7-9 to TRBJ2-5; no clear D. Germline V CDR1 and CDR2: SEHNR, FQNEAQ (reference sequence). The ends were cut back, 1 base at V and 2 bases at J, with 5 bases in the middle. CDR3 length: 13 residues. The CDR3 sequence: CASSLVDQETQYF. CDR3 nucleotides: TGTGCCAGCAGCTTAGTCGATCAAGAGACCCAGTACTTC. Using reference TRBV7-9 and TRBJ2-5 for the parts outside the CDR3, the full variable domain is DTGVSQNPRHKITKRGQNVTFRCDPISEHNRLYWYRQTLGQGPEFLTYFQNEAQLEKSRLLSDRFSAERPKGSFSTLEIQRTEQGDSAMYLCASSLVDQETQYFGPGTRLLVL.

Concerning this clonotype: One junction end disagrees with the germline gene, perhaps due to a read error. The chain combines TRBV28 with TRBJ2-7, with a possible D match to TRBD1 (5 bases). Germline loops: CDR1 MDHEN, CDR2 SYDVKM. The CDR3 spans 12 residues. This CDR3 is CASSLGPYGQYF. CDR3 DNA: TGTGCCAGCAGTTTGGGGCCCTACGGGCAGTACTTC. The full variable domain, in which reference TRBV28 and TRBJ2-7 provide the parts outside the CDR3, is DVKVTQSSRYLVKRTGEKVFLECVQDMDHENMFWYRQDPGLGLRLIYFSYDVKMKEKGDIPEGYSVSREKKERFSLILESASTNQTSMYLCASSLGPYGQYFGPGTRLTVT.

Many counts were recorded for this clonotype. The genes are TRBV27 and TRBJ2-7; tentatively, D is TRBD2 (6 bases). Deletions cut 6 bases from V and 3 bases from J, with 12 bases between. This CDR3 has 13 residues. Germline CDR1 and CDR2: MNHEY and SMNVEV (reference sequence). In nucleotides, the CDR3 is TGTGCCAGCAGCCCCCGGGGGAACTACGAGCAGTACTTC. Translated: CASSPRGNYEQYF.

The rearrangement links TRBV19 to TRBJ2-1; the match to TRBD2 covers 9 bases. V shed 1 base, J shed 10 bases, and the junction held 14 bases outside the gene matches. This CDR3 is built from 17 residues. Germline assignment: CDR1 LNHDA and CDR2 SQIVND (reference sequence). Here the CDR3 reads CASSIAKFSGSRTEQFF. DNA for the CDR3: TGTGCCAGTAGTATAGCCAAGTTTAGCGGGAGTCGTACCGAGCAGTTCTTC.

This clonotype showed up many times. The V call is TRBV20-1, the J call TRBJ2-7, with D unresolved. Germline assignment: CDR1 DFQATT and CDR2 SNEGSKA (reference sequence). This CDR3 is built from 12 residues. The V and J ends lost 6 bases and 2 bases respectively, with 11 bases between them. The CDR3 loop reads CSACDFAYEQYF. DNA of the CDR3: TGCAGTGCCTGTGACTTCGCCTACGAGCAGTACTTC.

The table lists this clonotype with many counts. The gene calls are TRBV2 and TRBJ1-6, with D maybe TRBD1 (6 bases). The CDR3 consists of 14 residues. Trimming removed 3 bases from V and 10 bases from J, with 13 bases in between. CDR1 and CDR2 from the germline V gene are SNHLY and FYNNEI. The CDR3, as DNA: TGTGCCAGCAGTGAGGACAGTAGTCGGTCACCCCTCCACTTT. Protein sequence: CASSEDSSRSPLHF.

This clonotype has ten or more counts. The chain uses TRBV12-3 or TRBV12-4 and TRBJ2-5, with a possible D match to TRBD2 (5 bases). The V end lost 3 bases, the J end lost 3 bases, and 14 bases lay between the germline ends. This CDR3 has 15 residues. Written as DNA, the CDR3 is TGTGCCAGCAGTTTGACGGTCCGGGAAAAAGAGACCCAGTACTTC. Translating it yields CASSLTVREKETQYF.

V is TRBV4-2 and J is TRBJ2-3; TRBD2 aligns across 7 bases. CDR1 is LGHNA and CDR2 is YNFKEQ in the germline V gene. The CDR3 runs to 15 residues. Trimming at V came to 1 base and at J to 2 bases, leaving 3 bases not matched to a gene. CDR3 sequence (DNA): TGTGCCAGCAGCCAAGTAGGGGACTACACAGATACGCAGTATTTT. As protein: CASSQVGDYTDTQYF.

This clonotype turned up a few times. The V gene is TRBV4-2, the J gene TRBJ1-2, with TRBD1 identical over 8 bases. Trimming removed 1 base from V and 6 bases from J; junction bases left unmatched: 7. The CDR3 has 15 amino acids. Germline values: CDR1 LGHNA, CDR2 YNFKEQ. The CDR3 DNA reads as TGTGCCAGCAGCCAAGGATTGGGACAGGATGATGGCTACACCTTC. Its translation is CASSQGLGQDDGYTF.

This clonotype has ten or more counts. The chain couples TRBV2 to TRBJ2-1; TRBD2 aligns across 12 bases. This CDR3 comprises 15 residues. The germline gives CDR1 SNHLY, CDR2 FYNNEI. The trim removed 2 bases at V and 6 bases at J, leaving 2 bases unmatched. CDR3 DNA: TGTGCCAGCAGTGAAAGACTAGCGGGAGTCAATGAGCAGTTCTTC. Translating it yields CASSERLAGVNEQFF.

The rearrangement links TRBV7-2 to TRBJ1-5; 7 nucleotides align to TRBD1. The germline V gene encodes CDR1 SGHTA and CDR2 FQGNSA. The length of the CDR3 is 16 residues. Trimming cost V 1 base and J 4 bases; bases outside gene matches: 7. For the CDR3, the DNA is TGTGCCAGCAGCTTAGTTGGAGGGGGCACGAATCAGCCCCAGCATTTT. Protein: CASSLVGGGTNQPQHF. The complete variable domain, with remaining parts taken from reference TRBV7-2 and TRBJ1-5, reads GAGVSQSPSNKVTEKGKDVELRCDPISGHTALYWYRQSLGQGLEFLIYFQGNSAPDKSGLPSDRFSAERTGGSVSTLTIQRTQQEDSAVYLCASSLVGGGTNQPQHFGDGTRLSIL.

The rearrangement joins TRBV4-3 to TRBJ2-1, with 7 bases aligning to TRBD1. CDR1 and CDR2 from the germline V gene are LGHNA and YSLEER. Trimming took 2 bases from V and 4 from J; bases not matched to a gene: 2. The CDR3 covers 14 residues. The DNA of the CDR3 is TGCGCCAGCAGCCAAAGGGACAGATACAATGAGCAGTTCTTC. This translates into CASSQRDRYNEQFF.